These 18 T cell receptor beta chains share one sample of origin, sequenced in a study of blood T cell repertoires in COVID-19. The method was immunoSEQ multiplex PCR; TCRdb's version includes in-frame clones alone and lacks a portion of them. The sample records tens of thousands of clones, roughly nine tenths being singletons. Sequencing was done on a sample of peripheral blood. All receptors come from a woman between 65 and 79 years old with acute or convalescent COVID-19.

The chain recombines TRBV5-5 with TRBJ2-2, with 7 positions matching TRBD1. The length of the CDR3 is 17 residues. The ends lost 1 base at V and 0 bases at J; junction bases unmatched: 6. Germline V lookup: CDR1 SGHKS, CDR2 YYEKEE (reference sequence). Written as DNA, the CDR3 is TGTGCCAGCAGCTTGCTTCCTGGGACAGCGAACACCGGGGAGCTGTTTTTT. This codes for CASSLLPGTANTGELFF. Based on the CDR3 plus reference TRBV5-5 and TRBJ2-2, the full variable domain is DAGVTQSPTHLIKTRGQQVTLRCSPISGHKSVSWYQQVLGQGPQFIFQYYEKEERGRGNFPDRFSARQFPNYSSELNVNALLLGDSALYLCASSLLPGTANTGELFFGEGSRLTVL.

This clone appeared once. The gene calls are TRBV27 and TRBJ2-7; 7 bases map to TRBD1. CDR1 is MNHEY, CDR2 SMNVEV, per germline (reference sequence). J was trimmed by 5 bases and V by 6 bases; bases with no gene match: 7. The CDR3 totals 13 residues. CDR3 in amino acids: CASRSTGLHEQYF. The CDR3 coding sequence is TGTGCCAGCAGGTCGACAGGGCTCCACGAGCAGTACTTC.

The CDR3 sequence: CASSPQGNYGYTF. As DNA, the CDR3 is TGTGCCAGCAGCCCACAGGGGAACTATGGCTACACCTTC. V is TRBV7-8 and J is TRBJ1-2; 7 bases match TRBD1. Trimming at V came to 5 bases and at J to 2 bases, leaving 2 bases not matched to a gene. This CDR3 is built from 13 residues. CDR1 is SGHVS and CDR2 is FQNEAQ in the germline V gene.

This clone has a single count. V gene TRBV18 combines with J gene TRBJ1-1; D gene uncertain. The CDR3 has 14 amino acids. Germline V gene data show CDR1 as KGHSH and CDR2 as LQKENI. V was shortened by 2 bases and J by 11 bases, with 18 bases between the two germline ends. This CDR3 is CASSPMRAEGGAFF. The DNA of the CDR3 is TGTGCCAGCTCACCAATGCGTGCAGAGGGTGGGGCTTTCTTT.

V usage is TRBV30 and J usage is TRBJ2-7; perhaps TRBD1 as D (5 bases). The V gene lost 2 bases and the J gene lost 4 bases, with 12 bases spanning the gap. Germline lookup yields CDR1 GTSNPN and CDR2 SVGIG (reference sequence). This CDR3 region has 13 residues. This CDR3 reads CAWSRGRRYEQYF. As DNA, the CDR3 is TGTGCCTGGAGTAGGGGCCGTAGGTACGAGCAGTACTTC.

The rearrangement joins TRBV5-1 to TRBJ1-4, with D uncertain. V lost 3 bases to trimming and J lost 4 bases, with 10 bases between them. The CDR3 runs to 14 residues. Per the germline V gene, CDR1 is SGHRS and CDR2 is YFSETQ. The CDR3 sequence: CASSWTAGNEKLFF. CDR3 bases: TGCGCCAGCAGCTGGACGGCGGGTAATGAAAAACTGTTTTTT.

About this clone: The same CDR3 arises from other DNA sequences in this sample as well. The DNA for the CDR3 is TGTGCCAGCAGAGGACAGGGAGGAACCGGGGAGCTGTTTTTT. This translates into CASRGQGGTGELFF. The J gene is TRBJ2-2, the V gene TRBV6-4, with TRBD1 matching 8 bases. The CDR3 covers 14 residues. V was clipped by 6 bases and J by 5 bases; unmatched bases: 5. Per germline, CDR1 MRHNA and CDR2 SNTAGT.

The rearrangement uses TRBV11-3 and TRBJ2-4; TRBD1 is a possible D gene (5 bases). The CDR3 sequence is 17 residues long. V was trimmed by 3 bases and J by 0 bases, leaving 15 bases between them. CDR1 is SGHNT, CDR2 YENEEA, per germline. CDR3 protein: CASSFPRQTLAKNIQYF. CDR3 sequence (DNA): TGTGCCAGCAGCTTTCCCCGACAGACACTAGCCAAAAACATTCAGTACTTC.

The chain couples TRBV28 to TRBJ1-2; D unresolved. The CDR3 is made up of 12 amino acids. Germline-derived CDR1 and CDR2 are MDHEN and SYDVKM. Deletions cut 7 bases from V and 4 bases from J, with 10 bases between. This CDR3 reads CASTTDIYGYTF. The CDR3 DNA reads TGTGCCAGCACCACCGACATCTATGGCTACACCTTC.

This sequence joins TRBV9 and TRBJ2-7, with 13 positions matching TRBD2. This CDR3 contains 15 residues. The germline gives CDR1 SGDLS, CDR2 YYNGEE. V gave up 4 bases and J gave up 7 bases; unmatched junction bases: 8. The CDR3 loop reads CASSSRTSGRYEQYF. In DNA, the CDR3 is TGTGCCAGCAGCTCCCGGACTAGCGGGAGATATGAGCAGTACTTC.

This clone showed up just a few times. The chain couples TRBV7-7 to TRBJ2-7; TRBD2 matches at 11 bases. V was pared by 3 bases and J by 6 bases, with 7 bases of the junction left unmatched. The length of the CDR3 is 15 residues. In germline, CDR1 is SSHAT, CDR2 FNYEAQ (reference sequence). The CDR3 DNA follows: TGTGCCAGCAGCTTGGCTAGCGGGGGGCTCCTCGAGCAGTACGTC. This codes for CASSLASGGLLEQYV.

V and J are TRBV27 and TRBJ2-2, with a tentative D call TRBD2 (5 bases). The CDR3 has 20 residues. Germline CDR1 reads MNHEY; CDR2 reads SMNVEV (reference sequence). V was shortened by 6 bases and J by 5 bases, with 31 bases between the two germline ends. DNA for the CDR3: TGTGCCAGCAGCAAGAACGAAGCAGGTTCCCACACGTGGGAGACCGGGGAGCTGTTTTTT. The encoded protein is CASSKNEAGSHTWETGELFF.

The rearrangement uses TRBV11-2 and TRBJ2-1; TRBD2 aligns across 8 bases. J lost 3 bases, V lost 5 bases, and 9 bases had no gene match. The CDR3 consists of 16 residues. Germline CDR1 reads SGHAT; CDR2 reads FQNNGV. The CDR3 bases are TGTGCCAGCAGCCGGCTACTAGCGGATCACTACAATGAGCAGTTCTTC. Translation gives CASSRLLADHYNEQFF.

The chain uses TRBV6-6 and TRBJ2-3; 14 bases align to TRBD2. This CDR3 contains 17 residues. Germline V gene lookup returns CDR1 MNHNY and CDR2 SVGAGI (reference sequence). Unmatched junction bases numbered 7, after V lost 5 bases and J lost 3 bases. The CDR3 protein is CASSLVGLAGATDTQYF. In DNA, the CDR3 is TGTGCCAGCAGTCTGGTGGGACTAGCGGGGGCTACAGATACGCAGTATTTT.

J is TRBJ1-4 and V is TRBV19; D is unresolved. The length of the CDR3 is 13 residues. The germline V gene has CDR1 LNHDA and CDR2 SQIVND (reference sequence). Trimming left V 3 bases short and J 5 bases short, with 7 bases between. CDR3 nucleotide sequence: TGTGCCAGTAGTATGGGCTTAAATGAAAAACTGTTTTTT. This sequence encodes CASSMGLNEKLFF.

The chain links TRBV19 to TRBJ2-5; D is perhaps TRBD2 (6 bases). Germline CDR1 and CDR2: LNHDA and SQIVND (reference sequence). Trimming shortened V by 3 bases and J by 7 bases, and 18 bases separated the two germline ends. This CDR3 is 15 amino acids long. In nucleotides, the CDR3 is TGTGCCAGTAGTATTTCCCGAGACCTCGGGGGGACCCAGTACTTC. This gives the protein CASSISRDLGGTQYF. The full variable domain, its missing parts supplied by reference TRBV19 and TRBJ2-5, is DGGITQSPKYLFRKEGQNVTLSCEQNLNHDAMYWYRQDPGQGLRLIYYSQIVNDFQKGDIAEGYSVSREKKESFPLTVTSAQKNPTAFYLCASSISRDLGGTQYFGPGTRLLVL.

This chain links TRBV4-2 with TRBJ1-1, with TRBD1 identical over 9 bases. Germline lookup yields CDR1 LGHNA and CDR2 YNFKEQ. After removal of 1 base from V and 6 bases from J, the junction contained 12 bases not matched to a gene. The CDR3 is 17 amino acids. CDR3 sequence reads: CASSQATFSDRGPEAFF. CDR3 sequence (DNA): TGTGCCAGCAGCCAAGCGACCTTTTCGGACAGGGGCCCTGAAGCTTTCTTT.

The V gene is TRBV3-1 (or the pseudogene TRBV3-2), the J gene TRBJ1-6; D is possibly TRBD1 (6 bases). The CDR3 is 19 amino acids. Germline CDR1 LGHDT, CDR2 YNNKEL (reference sequence). V was cut by 3 bases and J by 2 bases, with 20 bases left in between. This CDR3 reads CASSQERTGFGAYNSPLHF. The CDR3 region has the DNA TGTGCCAGCAGCCAGGAAAGAACAGGGTTCGGGGCCTATAATTCACCCCTCCACTTT.